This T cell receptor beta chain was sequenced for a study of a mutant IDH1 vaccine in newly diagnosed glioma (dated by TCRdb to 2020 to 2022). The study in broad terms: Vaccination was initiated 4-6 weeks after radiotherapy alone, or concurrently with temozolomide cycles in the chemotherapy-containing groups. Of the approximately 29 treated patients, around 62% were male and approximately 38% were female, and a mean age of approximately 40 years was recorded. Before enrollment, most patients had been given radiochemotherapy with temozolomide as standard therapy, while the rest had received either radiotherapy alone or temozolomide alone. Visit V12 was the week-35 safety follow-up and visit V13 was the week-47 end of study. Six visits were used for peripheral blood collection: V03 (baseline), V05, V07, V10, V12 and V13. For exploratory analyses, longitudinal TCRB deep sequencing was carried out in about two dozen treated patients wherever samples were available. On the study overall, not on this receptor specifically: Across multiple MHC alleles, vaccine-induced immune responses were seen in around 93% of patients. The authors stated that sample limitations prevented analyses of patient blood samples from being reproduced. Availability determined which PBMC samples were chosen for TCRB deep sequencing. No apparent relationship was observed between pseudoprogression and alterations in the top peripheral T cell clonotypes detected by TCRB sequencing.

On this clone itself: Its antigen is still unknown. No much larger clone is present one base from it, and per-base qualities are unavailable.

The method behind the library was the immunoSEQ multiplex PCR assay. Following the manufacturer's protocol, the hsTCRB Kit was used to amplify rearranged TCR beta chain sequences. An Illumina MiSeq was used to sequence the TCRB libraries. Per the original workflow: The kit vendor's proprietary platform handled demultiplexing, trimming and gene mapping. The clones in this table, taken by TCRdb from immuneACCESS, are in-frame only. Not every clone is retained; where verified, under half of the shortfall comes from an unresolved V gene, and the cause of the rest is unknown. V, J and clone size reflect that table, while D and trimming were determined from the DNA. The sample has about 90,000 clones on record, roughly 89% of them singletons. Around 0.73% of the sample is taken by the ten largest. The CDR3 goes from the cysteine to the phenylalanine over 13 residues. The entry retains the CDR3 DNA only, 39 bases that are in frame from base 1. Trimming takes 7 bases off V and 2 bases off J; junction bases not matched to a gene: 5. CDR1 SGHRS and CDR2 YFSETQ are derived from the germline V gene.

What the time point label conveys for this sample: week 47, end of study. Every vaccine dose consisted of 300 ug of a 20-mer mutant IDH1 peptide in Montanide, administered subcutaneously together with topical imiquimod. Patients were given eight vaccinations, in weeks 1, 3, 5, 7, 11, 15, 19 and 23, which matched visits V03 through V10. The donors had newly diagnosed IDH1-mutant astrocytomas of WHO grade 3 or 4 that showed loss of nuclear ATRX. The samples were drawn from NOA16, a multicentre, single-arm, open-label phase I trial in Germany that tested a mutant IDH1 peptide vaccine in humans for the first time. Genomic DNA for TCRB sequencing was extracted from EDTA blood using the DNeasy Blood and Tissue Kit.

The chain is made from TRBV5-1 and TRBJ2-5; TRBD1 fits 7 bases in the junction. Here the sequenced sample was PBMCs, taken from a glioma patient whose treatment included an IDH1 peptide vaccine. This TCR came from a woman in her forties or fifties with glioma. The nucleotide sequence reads TGCGCCAGCCGGGGACAGCCACAAGAGACCCAGTACTTC. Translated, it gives CASRGQPQETQYF.